The 8 T cell receptor beta chains below all came from one sample that was sequenced in a study of post-analysis software for immune sequencing data. No cognate antigen is known for these TCRs. Study results and caveats: Compared with controls, patients had more of 4 or 5 TRBV segments, including TRBV5-6, TRBV5-1 and TRBV20-1.

Unique molecular identifiers tagged the TCR beta cDNA libraries. MiXCR was run by TCRdb on the PCR reads, yielding one entry per CDR3 protein. The data hold hundreds of thousands of distinct CDR3 sequences, with around 60% observed a single time. Sequenced: blood. These receptor sequences come from a girl between 2 and 10 years old with multiple sclerosis.

In this sample, this clonotype turned up a few times. V usage is TRBV29-1 and J usage is TRBJ2-5; D not certain. V lost 7 bases, J lost 0 bases, and 9 bases lay in between. Germline values: CDR1 SQVTM, CDR2 ANQGSEA. CDR3 length equals 12 residues. The CDR3 DNA is TGCAGCGGGGCCCACAACCAAGAGACCCAGTACTTC. Encoded protein: CSGAHNQETQYF.

This clonotype was seen only a few times. The J gene is TRBJ2-7, the V gene TRBV25-1; either TRBD1 or TRBD2 may fit D (6 bases each). The V gene lost 5 bases and the J gene lost 5 bases, with 19 bases spanning the gap. The CDR3 is made up of 15 amino acids. Germline CDR1 MGHDK, CDR2 SYGVNS. CDR3 bases: TGTGCCAGCAGTTTGAGGCGGGAAGGGGGGAACGAGCAGTACTTC. Protein sequence: CASSLRREGGNEQYF.

This clonotype was counted a single time. The chain recombines TRBV6-5 with TRBJ1-4, with TRBD1 identical over 9 bases. In germline, CDR1 is MNHEY, CDR2 SVGAGI. This CDR3 comprises 18 residues. Trimming cost V 0 bases and J 4 bases; bases outside gene matches: 9. CDR3 DNA: TGTGCCAGCAGTTACTCGGGACAGGGAAGGTGGGGTAATGAAAAACTGTTTTTT. Amino acid sequence: CASSYSGQGRWGNEKLFF.

The chain links TRBV27 to TRBJ1-4; D gene unclear. The CDR3 extends over 13 amino acids. Germline V CDR1 and CDR2: MNHEY, SMNVEV (reference sequence). V shed 3 bases and J shed 4 bases, with 6 bases lying between them. The CDR3 DNA sequence: TGTGCCAGCAGTTTCCACCATAATGAAAAACTGTTTTTT. Translated, it gives CASSFHHNEKLFF.

CDR3 loop: CAIGGGETQYF. The CDR3, as DNA: TGTGCCATCGGGGGGGGCGAGACCCAGTACTTC. This chain links TRBV10-3 with TRBJ2-5; weak D call: TRBD2 (7 bases). The CDR3 covers 11 residues. The germline CDR1 and CDR2 sequences are ENHRY and SYGVKD. Trimming left V 8 bases short and J 5 bases short, with 9 bases between.

The V gene is TRBV7-9, the J gene TRBJ2-7; 7 bases match TRBD2. Trimming took 6 bases from V and 0 from J; bases not matched to a gene: 5. CDR1 is SEHNR, CDR2 FQNEAQ, per germline (reference sequence). The CDR3 is 14 amino acids. The CDR3 spells CASSYREVSYEQYF. Written as DNA, the CDR3 is TGTGCCAGCAGTTATCGGGAGGTCTCCTACGAGCAGTACTTC. Drawing the rest from reference TRBV7-9 and TRBJ2-7, the complete variable domain is DTGVSQNPRHKITKRGQNVTFRCDPISEHNRLYWYRQTLGQGPEFLTYFQNEAQLEKSRLLSDRFSAERPKGSFSTLEIQRTEQGDSAMYLCASSYREVSYEQYFGPGTRLTVT.

The J gene is TRBJ2-5, the V gene TRBV29-1; TRBD2 agrees at 11 bases. V was clipped by 6 bases and J by 3 bases; unmatched bases: 3. This CDR3 is built from 13 residues. CDR1 and CDR2 from the germline V gene are SQVTM and ANQGSEA. CDR3: CSVQGLAEETQYF. The CDR3 DNA is TGCAGCGTCCAGGGACTAGCGGAAGAGACCCAGTACTTC.

The genes are TRBV7-9 and TRBJ2-7; 9 bases map to TRBD1. Germline trimming cut 5 bases from V and 6 bases from J; bases unmatched to any gene: 2. The CDR3 totals 12 residues. Germline lookup yields CDR1 SEHNR and CDR2 FQNEAQ (reference sequence). CDR3 nucleotides: TGTGCCAGCAGCGGGACAGGGTTCGAGCAGTACTTC. It codes for CASSGTGFEQYF. The variable domain in full, with the rest retrieved from reference TRBV7-9 and TRBJ2-7, is DTGVSQNPRHKITKRGQNVTFRCDPISEHNRLYWYRQTLGQGPEFLTYFQNEAQLEKSRLLSDRFSAERPKGSFSTLEIQRTEQGDSAMYLCASSGTGFEQYFGPGTRLTVT.